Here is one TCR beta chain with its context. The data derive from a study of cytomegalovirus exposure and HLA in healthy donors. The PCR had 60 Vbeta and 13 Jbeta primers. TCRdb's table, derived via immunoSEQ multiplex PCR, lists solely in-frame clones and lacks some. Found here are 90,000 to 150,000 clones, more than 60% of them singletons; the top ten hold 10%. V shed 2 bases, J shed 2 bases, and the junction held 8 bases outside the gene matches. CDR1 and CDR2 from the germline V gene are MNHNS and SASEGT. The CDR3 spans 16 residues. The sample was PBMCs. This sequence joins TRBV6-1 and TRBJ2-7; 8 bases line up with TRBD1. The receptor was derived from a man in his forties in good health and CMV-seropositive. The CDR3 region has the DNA TGTGCCAGCAGTGAAATCGGGCCAGGGGGCCCCTACGAGCAGTACTTC. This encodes CASSEIGPGGPYEQYF.